This TCR beta chain came from a study of response to subunit inactivated influenza vaccine (dated by TCRdb to the late 2010s). With regard to the full study: Deep quantitative profiling of the T cell receptor repertoire was used in the study to follow responses to a trivalent subunit inactivated influenza vaccine. Study-level results and caveats: The authors proposed that each seasonal influenza vaccination may bring in only a limited number of new T cells.

The library was obtained by RT-PCR. Instrument used: Illumina HiSeq 2500. TCRdb's own reprocessing of the public reads used fastp at Q25 and MiXCR and kept productive beta chains. Rows with one shared CDR3 protein collapse into an entry with the most common genes and DNA. A total of about 530,000 distinct CDR3 sequences appear in this sample, 13% of them only once. About 12% of the sample rests with the top ten. This clonotype appeared a few times. Its antigen has not been determined. One base away there is no much larger clone; base qualities are not given. The CDR1 and CDR2 encoded by the germline V gene (reference sequence) are SEHNR and FQNEAQ. The trim is 2 bases for V and 5 bases for J, with a gap of 7 bases between the germline ends. The CDR3 numbers 13 residues from cysteine through phenylalanine. Only the CDR3 region is kept as DNA, spanning 39 bases read in frame from base 1. In the paper's terms, the time point label means: approximately 40 days after influenza vaccine administration.

Specimen: PBMCs from blood, collected roughly 6 weeks after vaccination. The clonotype comes from a man aged 45-60 years who received an inactivated influenza vaccine. Donor details come from another sample of the same person, matched by shared clones. The chain is assembled from TRBV7-9 and TRBJ2-1, with the D gene call left open. In nucleotide form, the sequence is TGTGCCAGCAGCTTACCCCAAAACAATGAGCAGTTCTTC. Its coded protein is CASSLPQNNEQFF.